These 18 T cell receptor beta chains share one sample of origin, sequenced in a study of PD-L1 blockade in urothelial cancer. The data were produced by immunoSEQ multiplex PCR, yet TCRdb's version contains in-frame clones alone and is incomplete. The data show around 79,000 clones, with around four fifths seen just once and 6.5% to 8% held by the top ten. The time point here: pretreatment peripheral blood. Material: PBMCs, obtained around atezolizumab (anti-PD-L1) treatment. The receptors come from a man aged 35 to 55 with urothelial cancer.

This rearrangement joins TRBV28 to TRBJ1-5, with TRBD1 as a possible D gene (5 bases). Germline loops: CDR1 MDHEN, CDR2 SYDVKM. The V end lost 7 bases, the J end lost 6 bases, and 16 bases lay between the germline ends. CDR3 length: 14 amino acids. The CDR3 coding sequence is TGTGCCAGCATCACCGGGGGGATAGCTCAGCCCCAGCATTTT. It encodes CASITGGIAQPQHF. Filled out from reference TRBV28 and TRBJ1-5, the complete variable domain reads DVKVTQSSRYLVKRTGEKVFLECVQDMDHENMFWYRQDPGLGLRLIYFSYDVKMKEKGDIPEGYSVSREKKERFSLILESASTNQTSMYLCASITGGIAQPQHFGDGTRLSIL.

This rearrangement joins TRBV5-4 to TRBJ1-4; D might be TRBD1 (5 bases). Germline V gene lookup returns CDR1 SGHNT and CDR2 YYREEE (reference sequence). CDR3 size: 14 residues. V was clipped by 2 bases and J by 7 bases, with 12 bases between them. The chain's CDR3 is CASSLSGRGEKLFF. The CDR3 DNA reads as TGTGCCAGCAGCTTATCAGGGCGCGGTGAAAAACTGTTTTTT.

CDR3 protein: CASGKEGGPSNQPQHF. The DNA of the CDR3 is TGTGCCTCGGGTAAAGAAGGGGGTCCGAGCAATCAGCCCCAGCATTTT. The gene calls are TRBV30 and TRBJ1-5; the D gene is possibly TRBD1 (6 bases). The CDR3 totals 16 residues. V lost 7 bases to trimming and J lost 1 base, with 20 bases between them. Germline V gene sequence: CDR1 GTSNPN, CDR2 SVGIG (reference sequence).

The chain links TRBV6-5 to TRBJ2-7; 10 bases are a match to TRBD1. Germline V CDR1 and CDR2: MNHEY, SVGAGI. Losses at the gene ends were 4 bases for V and 1 base for J; bases not matched to a gene: 7. The CDR3 has 16 residues. DNA of the CDR3: TGTGCCAGCAGTTCCCGACAGGGGGCTATATCCTACGAGCAGTACTTC. The encoded protein is CASSSRQGAISYEQYF.

This chain joins TRBV6-4 and TRBJ2-1; 7 bases fit TRBD2. Germline values: CDR1 MRHNA, CDR2 SNTAGT. The CDR3 spans 13 residues. Losses at the gene ends were 8 bases for V and 6 bases for J; bases not matched to a gene: 7. CDR3 coding DNA: TGTGCCAGCGCGCGGGAGCGGGGCAATGAGCAGTTCTTC. It is translated as CASARERGNEQFF.

This chain uses TRBV4-2 with TRBJ2-7; D may be TRBD2 (6 bases). Germline CDR1 reads LGHNA; CDR2 reads YNFKEQ. The CDR3 is 13 residues long. The ends were cut back, 3 bases at V and 1 base at J, with 7 bases in the middle. The CDR3 nucleotides read TGTGCCAGCAGCCAGGGGGGTTCCTACGAGCAGTACTTC. This translates into CASSQGGSYEQYF.

This clone was seen only a few times. The rearrangement joins TRBV9 to TRBJ1-2; unclear D gene. This CDR3 has 14 amino acids. CDR1 SGDLS and CDR2 YYNGEE come from the germline V gene. V lost 1 base and J 3 bases, leaving 10 bases between the germline ends. CDR3 nucleotides: TGTGCCAGCAGCGTAAATCGGGGAGACTATGGCTACACCTTC. Protein product: CASSVNRGDYGYTF.

The chain combines TRBV28 with TRBJ2-7, with TRBD1 matching over 7 bases. Losses at the gene ends were 3 bases for V and 2 bases for J; bases not matched to a gene: 4. The germline V gene has CDR1 MDHEN and CDR2 SYDVKM. The CDR3 is 14 amino acids. CDR3 bases: TGTGCCAGCAGTTTTGGACAGGCCACCTACGAGCAGTACTTC. This encodes CASSFGQATYEQYF.

This chain links TRBV6-6 with TRBJ2-3, with D maybe TRBD1 (6 bases). Trimming took off 1 base at V and 2 bases at J, with 10 bases between the two ends. The CDR3 is made up of 15 amino acids. Germline values: CDR1 MNHNY, CDR2 SVGAGI (reference sequence). The CDR3 reads CASSYLGALTDTQYF. The CDR3 DNA reads as TGTGCCAGCAGTTACTTGGGGGCACTCACAGATACGCAGTATTTT.

The rearrangement joins TRBV29-1 to TRBJ1-1; D unclear. The germline V gene has CDR1 SQVTM and CDR2 ANQGSEA. V gave up 3 bases and J gave up 10 bases, with 18 bases separating them. This CDR3 spans 13 amino acids. For the CDR3, the DNA is TGCAGCGTTGATCCGAGTGGGCAGCCTTTAGCTTTCTTT. Protein sequence: CSVDPSGQPLAFF. The full variable domain, completed using reference TRBV29-1 and TRBJ1-1, is SAVISQKPSRDICQRGTSLTIQCQVDSQVTMMFWYRQQPGQSLTLIATANQGSEATYESGFVIDKFPISRPNLTFSTLTVSNMSPEDSSIYLCSVDPSGQPLAFFGQGTRLTVV.

The chain recombines TRBV28 with TRBJ1-1; unclear D gene. The V gene lost 10 bases and the J gene lost 4 bases, with 10 bases spanning the gap. CDR1 MDHEN and CDR2 SYDVKM come from the germline V gene. CDR3 length: 11 amino acids. This chain's CDR3 is CATRRATEAFF. CDR3 nucleotides: TGTGCCACCCGAAGAGCCACTGAAGCTTTCTTT.

This sequence joins TRBV28 and TRBJ2-1; 7 bases line up with TRBD2. With 7 bases clipped from V and 5 bases from J, the junction kept 8 bases outside the gene matches. The CDR3 sequence is 14 residues long. Germline loops: CDR1 MDHEN, CDR2 SYDVKM. In DNA, the CDR3 is TGTGCCAGCACCCCTGGGGGGGTCGACAATGAGCAGTTCTTC. Translated, it gives CASTPGGVDNEQFF.

The chain carries TRBV2 and TRBJ2-3; 8 bases match TRBD2. There are 13 residues in the CDR3. Trimming took 10 bases from V and 6 from J; bases not matched to a gene: 9. CDR1 SNHLY and CDR2 FYNNEI come from the germline V gene. The CDR3 coding sequence is TGTGCCACCCAACTAGCGGAAGGGGATACGCAGTATTTT. Protein: CATQLAEGDTQYF. Looking up the rest from reference TRBV2 and TRBJ2-3 gives the full variable domain: EPEVTQTPSHQVTQMGQEVILRCVPISNHLYFYWYRQILGQKVEFLVSFYNNEISEKSEIFDDQFSVERPDGSNFTLKIRSTKLEDSAMYFCATQLAEGDTQYFGPGTRLTVL.

This clone was detected many times. The same CDR3 is also encoded by other DNA sequences in this sample. V usage is TRBV10-1 and J usage is TRBJ1-1, with D perhaps TRBD1 (6 bases). The CDR3 spans 13 residues. The germline CDR1 and CDR2 sequences are WNHNN and SYGVQD (reference sequence). V lost 6 bases, J lost 1 base, and 9 bases lay in between. CDR3 residues: CASSGQPNTEAFF. The DNA of the CDR3 is TGCGCCAGCAGCGGACAGCCGAACACTGAAGCTTTCTTT.

The rearrangement uses TRBV10-1 and TRBJ1-2; the match to TRBD1 covers 7 bases. V was pared by 5 bases and J by 14 bases, with 8 bases of the junction left unmatched. In germline, CDR1 is WNHNN, CDR2 SYGVQD (reference sequence). This CDR3 has 11 amino acids. CDR3 amino acids: CASSNPGQQTF. The CDR3 nucleotides read TGCGCCAGCAGTAATCCGGGACAGCAAACCTTC.

The chain recombines TRBV5-5 with TRBJ1-1; D gene unclear. The CDR3 is made up of 12 amino acids. Germline values: CDR1 SGHKS, CDR2 YYEKEE (reference sequence). V dropped 5 bases and J dropped 5 bases, with 10 bases sitting between them. As DNA, the CDR3 is TGTGCCAGCAGGGAATGGAGGACTGAAGCTTTCTTT. Its translation is CASREWRTEAFF.

The rearrangement joins TRBV7-2 to TRBJ1-2; D not resolved. V lost 5 bases to trimming and J lost 5 bases, with 15 bases between them. From germline, CDR1 is SGHTA and CDR2 FQGNSA. This CDR3 is 14 amino acids long. This chain's CDR3 is CASSEGPPPYGYTF. The CDR3 DNA reads TGTGCCAGCAGCGAGGGTCCTCCTCCTTATGGCTACACCTTC.

The chain employs TRBV5-1 and TRBJ2-3; TRBD1 is a possible D gene (5 bases). Germline V CDR1 and CDR2: SGHRS, YFSETQ. The CDR3 sequence is 13 residues long. V lost 4 bases and J 6 bases, leaving 12 bases between the germline ends. The DNA of the CDR3 is TGCGCCAGCAGCCCCCTGTGGGGCGATACGCAGTATTTT. Translated: CASSPLWGDTQYF.